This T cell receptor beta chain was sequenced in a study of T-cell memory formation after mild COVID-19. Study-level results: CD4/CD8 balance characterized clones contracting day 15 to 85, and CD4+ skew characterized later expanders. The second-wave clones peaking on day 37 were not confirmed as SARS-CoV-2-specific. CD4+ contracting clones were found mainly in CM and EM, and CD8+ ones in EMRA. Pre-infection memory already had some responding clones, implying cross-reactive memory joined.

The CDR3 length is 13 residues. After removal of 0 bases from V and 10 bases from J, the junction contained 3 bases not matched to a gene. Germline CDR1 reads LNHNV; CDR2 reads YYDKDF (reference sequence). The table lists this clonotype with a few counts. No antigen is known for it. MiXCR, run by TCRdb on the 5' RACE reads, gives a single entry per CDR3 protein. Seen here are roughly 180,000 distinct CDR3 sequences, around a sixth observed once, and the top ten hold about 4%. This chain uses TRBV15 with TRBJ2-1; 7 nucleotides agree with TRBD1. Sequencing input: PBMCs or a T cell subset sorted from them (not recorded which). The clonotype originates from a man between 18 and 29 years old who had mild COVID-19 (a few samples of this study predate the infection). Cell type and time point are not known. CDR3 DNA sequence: TGTGCCACCAGCAGAGAGACAGGGACCGAGCAGTTCTTC. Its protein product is CATSRETGTEQFF.